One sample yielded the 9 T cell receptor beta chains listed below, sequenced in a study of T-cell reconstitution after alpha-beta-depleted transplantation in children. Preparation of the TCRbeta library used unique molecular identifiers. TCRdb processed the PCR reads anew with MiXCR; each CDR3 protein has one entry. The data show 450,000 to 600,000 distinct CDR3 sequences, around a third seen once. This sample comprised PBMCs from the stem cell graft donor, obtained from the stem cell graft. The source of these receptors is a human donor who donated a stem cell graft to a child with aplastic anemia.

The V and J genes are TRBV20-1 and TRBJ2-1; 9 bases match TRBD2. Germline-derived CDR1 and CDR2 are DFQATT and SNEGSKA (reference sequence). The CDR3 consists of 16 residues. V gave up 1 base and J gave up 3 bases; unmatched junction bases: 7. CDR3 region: CSARGLAELYYNEQFF. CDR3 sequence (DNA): TGCAGTGCTAGAGGACTAGCGGAGCTATACTACAATGAGCAGTTCTTC.

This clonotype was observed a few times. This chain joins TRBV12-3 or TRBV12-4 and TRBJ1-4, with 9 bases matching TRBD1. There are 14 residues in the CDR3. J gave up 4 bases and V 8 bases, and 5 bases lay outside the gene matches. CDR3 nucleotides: TGTGCCAGCCGAAGACAGGGGGGTAATGAAAAACTGTTTTTT. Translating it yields CASRRQGGNEKLFF.

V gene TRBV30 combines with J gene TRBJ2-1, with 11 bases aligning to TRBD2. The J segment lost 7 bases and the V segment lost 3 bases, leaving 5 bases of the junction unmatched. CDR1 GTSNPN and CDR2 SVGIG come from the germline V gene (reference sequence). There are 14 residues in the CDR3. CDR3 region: CAWRTSGSPNEQFF. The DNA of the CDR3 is TGTGCCTGGAGAACTAGCGGGAGTCCGAATGAGCAGTTCTTC.

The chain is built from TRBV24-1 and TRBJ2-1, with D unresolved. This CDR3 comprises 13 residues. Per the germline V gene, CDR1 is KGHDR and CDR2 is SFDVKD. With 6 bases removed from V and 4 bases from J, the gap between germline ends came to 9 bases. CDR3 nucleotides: TGTGCCACCAGTATGACGGCTTACAATGAGCAGTTCTTC. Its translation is CATSMTAYNEQFF.

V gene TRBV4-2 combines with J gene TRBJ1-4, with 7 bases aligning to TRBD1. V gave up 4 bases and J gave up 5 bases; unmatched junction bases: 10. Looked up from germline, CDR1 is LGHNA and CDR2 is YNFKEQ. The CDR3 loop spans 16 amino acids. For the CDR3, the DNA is TGTGCCAGCAGCCCCCTGGGGACAGCCTCAAATGAAAAACTGTTTTTT. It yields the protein CASSPLGTASNEKLFF.

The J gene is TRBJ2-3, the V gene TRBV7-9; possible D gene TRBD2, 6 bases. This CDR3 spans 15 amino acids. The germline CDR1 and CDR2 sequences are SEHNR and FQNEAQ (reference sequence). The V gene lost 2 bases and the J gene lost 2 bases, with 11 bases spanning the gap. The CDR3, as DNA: TGTGCCAGCAGCTTAATGGCGGGAACCACAGATACGCAGTATTTT. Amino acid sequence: CASSLMAGTTDTQYF.

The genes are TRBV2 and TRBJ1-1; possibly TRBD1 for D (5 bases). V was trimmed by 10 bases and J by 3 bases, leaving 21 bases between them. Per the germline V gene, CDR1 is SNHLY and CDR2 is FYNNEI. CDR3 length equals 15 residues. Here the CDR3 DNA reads TGTGCCACCAAACCCCCTGGCAGGGCGGACACTGAAGCTTTCTTT. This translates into CATKPPGRADTEAFF.

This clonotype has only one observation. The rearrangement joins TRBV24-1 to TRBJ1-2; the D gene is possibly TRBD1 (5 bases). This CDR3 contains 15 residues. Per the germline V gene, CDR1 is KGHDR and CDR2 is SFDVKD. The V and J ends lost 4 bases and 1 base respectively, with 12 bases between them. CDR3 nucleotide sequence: TGTGCCACCAGTGACAGCCCTAGGGGTAACTATGGCTACACCTTC. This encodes CATSDSPRGNYGYTF.

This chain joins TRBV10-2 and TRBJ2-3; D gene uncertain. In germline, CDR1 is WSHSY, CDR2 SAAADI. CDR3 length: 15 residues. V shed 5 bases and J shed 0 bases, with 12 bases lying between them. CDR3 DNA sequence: TGCGCCAGCAGTCCGACTCAAGCTAGCACAGATACGCAGTATTTT. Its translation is CASSPTQASTDTQYF.